This passage covers 27 T cell receptor beta chains from one sample sequenced in a study of spatial heterogeneity in lung cancer. Indicated time point: blood at routine non-recurrence follow-up after resection. No cell sorting; template was whole RNA from tumor, lung tissue or PBMC. TCRdb processed the 5' RACE reads anew with MiXCR; each CDR3 protein has one entry. The data hold around 110,000 distinct CDR3 sequences, with 12% observed a single time. Sequenced here: PBMCs, sampled at follow-up. These receptors came from a male donor with early-stage non-small cell lung cancer.

This clonotype occurred a few times. CDR3 sequence: CASSLPGLSNEKLFF. Written as DNA, the CDR3 is TGTGCCAGCAGCTTACCGGGACTGAGTAATGAAAAACTGTTTTTT. The rearrangement joins TRBV7-9 to TRBJ1-4; possible D gene TRBD1, 5 bases. The length of the CDR3 is 15 residues. The V end was cut by 2 bases, the J end by 4 bases, with 11 bases between. Germline assignment: CDR1 SEHNR and CDR2 FQNEAQ (reference sequence). Full variable domain (missing parts from reference TRBV7-9 and TRBJ1-4): DTGVSQNPRHKITKRGQNVTFRCDPISEHNRLYWYRQTLGQGPEFLTYFQNEAQLEKSRLLSDRFSAERPKGSFSTLEIQRTEQGDSAMYLCASSLPGLSNEKLFFGSGTQLSVL.

This clonotype was recorded many times. The chain combines TRBV2 with TRBJ2-3; TRBD2 matches 9 bases. This CDR3 contains 15 residues. Germline-derived CDR1 and CDR2 are SNHLY and FYNNEI. Trimming removed 8 bases from V and 7 bases from J; junction bases left unmatched: 13. The CDR3 DNA is TGTGCCAGCCCGCGGGGGGGCAGCCGGGTGAATACGCAGTATTTT. Residues: CASPRGGSRVNTQYF.

This clonotype was detected only a few times. The CDR3 sequence is CASSATGDRQPQHF. In DNA, the CDR3 is TGTGCCAGCAGTGCGACAGGGGACAGGCAGCCCCAGCATTTT. The rearrangement joins TRBV25-1 to TRBJ1-5; 8 bases fit TRBD1. Germline V lookup: CDR1 MGHDK, CDR2 SYGVNS. CDR3 length equals 14 residues. J gave up 7 bases and V 4 bases, and 6 bases lay outside the gene matches.

The chain links TRBV5-1 to TRBJ1-4; D perhaps matches TRBD1 (6 bases). Per the germline V gene, CDR1 is SGHRS and CDR2 is YFSETQ. The CDR3 loop spans 16 amino acids. The V and J ends lost 2 bases and 2 bases respectively, with 13 bases between them. The CDR3 DNA is TGCGCCAGCAGCTTTAGGACAGTGGCGACTAATGAAAAACTGTTTTTT. Its translation is CASSFRTVATNEKLFF.

This clonotype was counted at least ten times. The chain has TRBV29-1 and TRBJ2-5; D is unresolved. CDR1 is SQVTM and CDR2 is ANQGSEA in the germline V gene. The CDR3 length is 13 residues. Trimming removed 3 bases from V and 7 bases from J, with 15 bases in between. CDR3 residues: CSVETGAMRTQYF. The CDR3 DNA reads TGCAGCGTTGAGACGGGTGCGATGCGGACCCAGTACTTC.

In this sample, this clonotype turned up many times. The chain links TRBV6-5 to TRBJ1-4; D is undetermined. V was cut by 2 bases and J by 8 bases, with 12 bases left in between. The length of the CDR3 is 14 residues. Germline V gene sequence: CDR1 MNHEY, CDR2 SVGAGI. The CDR3 region has the DNA TGTGCCAGCAGTTACCTTCCGGAAGCCGAAAAACTGTTTTTT. Translation gives CASSYLPEAEKLFF.

The chain is built from TRBV15 and TRBJ1-2; 10 nucleotides match TRBD1. Germline trimming cut 0 bases from V and 10 bases from J; bases unmatched to any gene: 2. The CDR3 sequence is 13 residues long. CDR1 is LNHNV, CDR2 YYDKDF, per germline (reference sequence). CDR3 sequence (DNA): TGTGCCACCAGCAGAGATGACAGGGGGCTCTACACCTTC. This sequence encodes CATSRDDRGLYTF.

The sample holds many counts of this clonotype. The chain joins TRBV29-1 to TRBJ2-3, with 8 bases lining up with TRBD2. CDR1 is SQVTM, CDR2 ANQGSEA, per germline. The CDR3 spans 16 residues. V gave up 6 bases and J gave up 1 base; unmatched junction bases: 12. The CDR3: CSVSGGSGDRTDTQYF. CDR3 DNA sequence: TGCAGCGTCTCCGGAGGTAGCGGGGACCGCACAGATACGCAGTATTTT.

CDR3 loop: CASSPGTLYGYTF. As DNA, the CDR3 is TGTGCCAGCAGCCCCGGGACCCTTTATGGCTACACCTTC. V gene TRBV5-6 combines with J gene TRBJ1-2; D perhaps matches TRBD1 (5 bases). Trimming removed 4 bases from V and 5 bases from J, with 12 bases in between. The CDR3 extends over 13 amino acids. Germline V gene lookup returns CDR1 SGHDT and CDR2 YYEEEE.

This clonotype was observed many times. The J gene is TRBJ2-4, the V gene TRBV7-8; 8 nucleotides align to TRBD1. V lost 4 bases and J lost 6; bases outside the gene matches: 2. The CDR3 runs to 13 residues. Per the germline V gene, CDR1 is SGHVS and CDR2 is FQNEAQ. The CDR3 spells CASSSDRGNIQYF. For the CDR3, the DNA is TGTGCCAGCAGCTCCGACAGGGGAAACATTCAGTACTTC.

V gene TRBV18 combines with J gene TRBJ2-5; D possibly corresponds to TRBD1 (5 bases). V shed 4 bases and J shed 2 bases, with 14 bases lying between them. This CDR3 comprises 15 residues. From germline, CDR1 is KGHSH and CDR2 LQKENI. DNA of the CDR3: TGTGCCAGCTCACTCCTCAGGGCAAAGCAAGAGACCCAGTACTTC. Translated, it gives CASSLLRAKQETQYF.

This clonotype occurred many times. This sequence joins TRBV10-3 and TRBJ1-1; D is undetermined. The CDR3 sequence is 13 residues long. V lost 4 bases, J lost 4 bases, and 10 bases lay in between. CDR1 and CDR2 (germline): ENHRY, SYGVKD. The CDR3 nucleotides are TGTGCCATCAGTGGTCAGAGTGGCACTGAAGCTTTCTTT. Its translation is CAISGQSGTEAFF.

The rearrangement joins TRBV28 to TRBJ2-2, with 11 nucleotides matching TRBD2. V was pared by 5 bases and J by 5 bases, with 7 bases of the junction left unmatched. The CDR3 spans 16 residues. Per the germline V gene, CDR1 is MDHEN and CDR2 is SYDVKM. Here the CDR3 DNA reads TGTGCCAGCAGTCCCGGGACTAGCGGACCTACCGGGGAGCTGTTTTTT. This translates into CASSPGTSGPTGELFF. Drawing the rest from reference TRBV28 and TRBJ2-2, the complete variable domain is DVKVTQSSRYLVKRTGEKVFLECVQDMDHENMFWYRQDPGLGLRLIYFSYDVKMKEKGDIPEGYSVSREKKERFSLILESASTNQTSMYLCASSPGTSGPTGELFFGEGSRLTVL.

This clonotype was seen many times. This chain uses TRBV9 with TRBJ2-1, with D possibly being TRBD1 or TRBD2 (6 bases each). V was cut by 6 bases and J by 4 bases, with 8 bases left in between. The length of the CDR3 is 12 residues. Germline lookup yields CDR1 SGDLS and CDR2 YYNGEE. In DNA, the CDR3 is TGTGCCAGCAAAGGGGGGTACAATGAGCAGTTCTTC. Its protein product is CASKGGYNEQFF.

The chain is built from TRBV24-1 and TRBJ2-5; D is perhaps TRBD1 (5 bases). The CDR3 totals 13 residues. The germline gives CDR1 KGHDR, CDR2 SFDVKD. V was shortened by 5 bases and J by 4 bases, with 10 bases between the two germline ends. The CDR3 region has the DNA TGTGCCACCAGTGTCCCAGGGCGAGAGACCCAGTACTTC. It yields the protein CATSVPGRETQYF.

The genes are TRBV9 and TRBJ2-5; D is tentatively TRBD1 or TRBD2 (6 bases each). There are 14 residues in the CDR3. Deletions cut 0 bases from V and 4 bases from J, with 10 bases between. The germline CDR1 and CDR2 sequences are SGDLS and YYNGEE. The CDR3 sequence: CASSVGGGRETQYF. The CDR3 bases are TGTGCCAGCAGCGTAGGAGGGGGGCGAGAGACCCAGTACTTC.

This clonotype was recorded at least ten times. V and J are TRBV5-1 and TRBJ1-2; no firm D call. V shed 4 bases and J shed 0 bases, with 13 bases lying between them. Germline CDR1 reads SGHRS; CDR2 reads YFSETQ. This CDR3 region has 15 residues. CDR3 in amino acids: CASSSLTSSNYGYTF. The CDR3 DNA reads TGCGCCAGCAGCAGTTTGACATCTTCTAACTATGGCTACACCTTC. The whole variable domain, filled in from reference TRBV5-1 and TRBJ1-2, reads KAGVTQTPRYLIKTRGQQVTLSCSPISGHRSVSWYQQTPGQGLQFLFEYFSETQRNKGNFPGRFSGRQFSNSRSEMNVSTLELGDSALYLCASSSLTSSNYGYTFGSGTRLTVV.

This clonotype was counted ten times or more. The chain has TRBV7-9 and TRBJ2-5, with 10 bases aligning to TRBD2. Germline loops: CDR1 SEHNR, CDR2 FQNEAQ (reference sequence). This CDR3 has 15 residues. The J segment lost 0 bases and the V segment lost 7 bases, leaving 5 bases of the junction unmatched. Written as DNA, the CDR3 is TGTGCCAGCATCTTGGGACTAGCGTACCAAGAGACCCAGTACTTC. Residues: CASILGLAYQETQYF.

The chain joins TRBV20-1 to TRBJ2-5, with 11 bases lining up with TRBD2. V lost 5 bases to trimming and J lost 2 bases; unmatched junction nucleotides: 16. This CDR3 region has 18 residues. CDR1 is DFQATT and CDR2 is SNEGSKA in the germline V gene (reference sequence). The CDR3 region is CSAPNPRSSGGAQETQYF. The CDR3 nucleotides read TGCAGTGCTCCAAACCCGCGTAGTAGCGGGGGGGCGCAAGAGACCCAGTACTTC.

This clonotype was observed at least ten times. The chain couples TRBV5-1 to TRBJ2-3, with 8 nucleotides matching TRBD1. CDR1 is SGHRS and CDR2 is YFSETQ in the germline V gene. The V and J ends lost 2 bases and 4 bases, in that order; junction bases with no gene match: 6. The CDR3 extends over 15 amino acids. The CDR3 bases are TGCGCCAGCAGCTTATCAGGGGGCGGCGCAGATACGCAGTATTTT. The encoded protein is CASSLSGGGADTQYF. The full variable domain, with the rest looked up from reference TRBV5-1 and TRBJ2-3, is KAGVTQTPRYLIKTRGQQVTLSCSPISGHRSVSWYQQTPGQGLQFLFEYFSETQRNKGNFPGRFSGRQFSNSRSEMNVSTLELGDSALYLCASSLSGGGADTQYFGPGTRLTVL.

V usage is TRBV2 and J usage is TRBJ1-1, with D unresolved. V dropped 8 bases and J dropped 0 bases, with 4 bases sitting between them. This CDR3 is built from 11 residues. Germline CDR1 is SNHLY and CDR2 is FYNNEI. CDR3 protein: CASLLNTEAFF. The CDR3 bases are TGTGCCAGCCTATTGAACACTGAAGCTTTCTTT. The whole variable domain, remainder taken from reference TRBV2 and TRBJ1-1, is EPEVTQTPSHQVTQMGQEVILRCVPISNHLYFYWYRQILGQKVEFLVSFYNNEISEKSEIFDDQFSVERPDGSNFTLKIRSTKLEDSAMYFCASLLNTEAFFGQGTRLTVV.

There are many counts of this clonotype. DNA of the CDR3: TGTGCCAGCAGTTTCTGGGGGGCGGATCAGCCCCAGCATTTT. Amino acids: CASSFWGADQPQHF. This chain uses TRBV12-3 or TRBV12-4 with TRBJ1-5; possibly TRBD1 for D (6 bases). V was pared by 3 bases and J by 5 bases, with 11 bases between. The CDR3 has 14 amino acids.

Many counts were recorded for this clonotype. This chain connects TRBV12-3 or TRBV12-4 to TRBJ1-2; TRBD1 matches 7 bases. The ends lost 6 bases at V and 1 base at J; junction bases unmatched: 8. The CDR3 loop spans 15 amino acids. The CDR3 coding sequence is TGTGCCAGCAGCCTATTCCGGGACAGTAACTATGGCTACACCTTC. It encodes CASSLFRDSNYGYTF.

V and J are TRBV30 and TRBJ2-7; D might be TRBD1 or TRBD2, each matching 5 bases. The CDR3 sequence is 12 residues long. V lost 0 bases, J lost 3 bases, and 6 bases lay in between. Germline V gene lookup returns CDR1 GTSNPN and CDR2 SVGIG (reference sequence). The CDR3 here is CAWSVGGYEQYF. The CDR3 bases are TGTGCCTGGAGTGTTGGGGGCTACGAGCAGTACTTC.

This clonotype was counted ten times or more. The chain couples TRBV7-2 to TRBJ2-3, with D hard to call. Trimming left V 0 bases short and J 0 bases short, with 7 bases between. This CDR3 contains 15 residues. Germline V gene lookup returns CDR1 SGHTA and CDR2 FQGNSA. CDR3 sequence reads: CASSLALASTDTQYF. In DNA form, the CDR3 reads TGTGCCAGCAGCTTAGCTTTGGCTAGCACAGATACGCAGTATTTT.

This clonotype was picked up a small number of times. The chain links TRBV25-1 to TRBJ1-6, with 8 bases fitting TRBD1. The CDR3 covers 16 residues. Germline-derived CDR1 and CDR2 are MGHDK and SYGVNS. With V trimmed by 5 bases and J by 5 bases, 8 bases remained unmatched. CDR3: CASSRLGTGDNSPLHF. The CDR3, as DNA: TGTGCCAGCAGTCGCCTCGGGACAGGAGATAATTCACCCCTCCACTTT. Filled out from reference TRBV25-1 and TRBJ1-6, the complete variable domain reads EADIYQTPRYLVIGTGKKITLECSQTMGHDKMYWYQQDPGMELHLIHYSYGVNSTEKGDLSSESTVSRIRTEHFPLTLESARPSHTSQYLCASSRLGTGDNSPLHFGNGTRLTVT.

The CDR3 DNA follows: TGTGCCAGCAGACGGGACAGGGAGAAGATTTACGAGCAGTACTTC. It codes for CASRRDREKIYEQYF. This chain connects TRBV6-2 or TRBV6-3 to TRBJ2-7, with 9 bases aligning to TRBD1. In germline, CDR1 is MNHEY, CDR2 SVGEGT. V lost 6 bases, J lost 4 bases, and 10 bases stayed unmatched. This CDR3 is 15 amino acids long.